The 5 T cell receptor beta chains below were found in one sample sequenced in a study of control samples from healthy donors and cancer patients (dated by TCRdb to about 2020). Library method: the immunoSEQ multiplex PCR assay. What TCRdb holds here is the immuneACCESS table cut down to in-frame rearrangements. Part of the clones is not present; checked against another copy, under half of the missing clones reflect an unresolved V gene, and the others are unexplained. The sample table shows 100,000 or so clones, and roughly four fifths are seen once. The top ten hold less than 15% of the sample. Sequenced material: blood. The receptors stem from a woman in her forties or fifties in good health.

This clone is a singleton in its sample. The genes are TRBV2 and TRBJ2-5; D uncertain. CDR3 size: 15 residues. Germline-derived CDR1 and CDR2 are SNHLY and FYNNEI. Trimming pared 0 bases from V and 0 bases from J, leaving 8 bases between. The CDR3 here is CASSEANTYQETQYF. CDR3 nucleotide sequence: TGTGCCAGCAGTGAAGCTAACACTTACCAAGAGACCCAGTACTTC.

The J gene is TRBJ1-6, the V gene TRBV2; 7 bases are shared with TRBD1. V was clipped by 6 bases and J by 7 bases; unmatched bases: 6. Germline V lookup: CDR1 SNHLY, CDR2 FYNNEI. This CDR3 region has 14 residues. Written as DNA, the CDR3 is TGTGCCAGCAGATCGGGACAGTCGAATTCACCCCTCCACTTT. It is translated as CASRSGQSNSPLHF.

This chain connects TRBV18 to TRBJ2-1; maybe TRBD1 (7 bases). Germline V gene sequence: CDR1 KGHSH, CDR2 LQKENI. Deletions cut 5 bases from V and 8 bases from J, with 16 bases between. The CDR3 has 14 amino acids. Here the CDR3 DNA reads TGTGCCAGCTCATCAGGGGGAGGCGTCCATGAGCAGTTCTTC. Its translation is CASSSGGGVHEQFF.

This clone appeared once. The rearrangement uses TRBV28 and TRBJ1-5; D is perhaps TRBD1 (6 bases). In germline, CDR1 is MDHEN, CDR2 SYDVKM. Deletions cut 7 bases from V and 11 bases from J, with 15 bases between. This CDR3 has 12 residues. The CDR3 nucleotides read TGTGCCAGCATATCAGGGGATAGATCCCAGCATTTT. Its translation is CASISGDRSQHF.

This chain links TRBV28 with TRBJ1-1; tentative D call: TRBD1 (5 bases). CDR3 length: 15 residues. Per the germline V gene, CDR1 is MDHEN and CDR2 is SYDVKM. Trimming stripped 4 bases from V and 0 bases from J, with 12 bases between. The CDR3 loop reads CASSSPGNMNTEAFF. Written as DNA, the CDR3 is TGTGCCAGCAGTTCACCAGGGAATATGAACACTGAAGCTTTCTTT. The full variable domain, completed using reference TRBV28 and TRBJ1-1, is DVKVTQSSRYLVKRTGEKVFLECVQDMDHENMFWYRQDPGLGLRLIYFSYDVKMKEKGDIPEGYSVSREKKERFSLILESASTNQTSMYLCASSSPGNMNTEAFFGQGTRLTVV.